A selection of T cell receptor beta chains follows, all from one sample in a study of blood T cells in healthy people across ages. One entry per CDR3 protein, called by TCRdb with MiXCR from the 5' RACE reads. Among about 1.7 million distinct CDR3 sequences listed, roughly 28% were seen once. The sample comprised blood. These receptors all stem from a woman younger than 45 in good health. CDR3s include the opening cysteine and the closing phenylalanine or tryptophan. D genes are given only for firm matches. Only some rows state a clone size, as once, few, many or a class for expanded clones.

abundance | d_gene | j_gene | len | v_gene | CDR3nt | CDR3aa
. | . | TRBJ1-1 | 14 | TRBV20-1 | TGCAGTGCTAGAGAGCCTGGGGCAGGGACTGAAGCTTTCTTT | CSAREPGAGTEAFF
. | . | TRBJ2-1 | 15 | TRBV6-4 | TGTGCCAGCAGAGAAACCGGGACTGGCTTCAATGAGCAGTTCTTC | CASRETGTGFNEQFF
. | TRBD1 | TRBJ1-1 | 16 | TRBV4-2 | TGTGCCAGCAGCCAAGGCGGCCAGGGGGCGAACACTGGAGCTTTCTTT | CASSQGGQGANTGAFF
few | . | TRBJ1-2 | 15 | TRBV25-1 | TGTGCCAGCAGCGTCGCCCTGGGGCCTAACTATGGCTACACCTTC | CASSVALGPNYGYTF
. | . | TRBJ2-5 | 15 | TRBV5-6 | TGTGCCAGCAGCTGGACCGGGACGCGGAGAGAGACCCAGTACTTC | CASSWTGTRRETQYF
few | TRBD2 | TRBJ2-1 | 15 | TRBV5-1 | TGCGCCAGCAGCTTGAGGCGGGGGGATTACAATGAGCAGTTCTTC | CASSLRRGDYNEQFF
few | TRBD1 | TRBJ2-1 | 18 | TRBV4-1 | TGCGCCAGCAGTCTAGCCAATCGGGACAGGTCTCCCAGGAATGAGCAGTTCTTC | CASSLANRDRSPRNEQFF
. | TRBD2 | TRBJ2-3 | 14 | TRBV19 | TGCGCCAGTAGTTGGCTAGCGGGAGAAGATACGCAGTATTTT | CASSWLAGEDTQYF
. | . | TRBJ1-5 | 15 | TRBV4-1 | TGCGCCAGCAGCCCGGCGGCGGGAGCGGGCCAGCCCCAGCATTTT | CASSPAAGAGQPQHF
few | . | TRBJ1-1 | 15 | TRBV9 | TGTGCCAGCAGCGTAGGGACAAACCGGAACACTGAAGCTTTCTTT | CASSVGTNRNTEAFF
many | TRBD1 | TRBJ1-1 | 13 | TRBV12-3/TRBV12-4 | TGTGCCAGCAGTAGTACAGGGGCCACTGAAGCTTTCTTT | CASSSTGATEAFF
many | TRBD2 | TRBJ2-7 | 16 | TRBV3-1 | TGTGCCAGCAGCCCAACACGGGTAGCGGGGAACTACGAGCAGTACTTC | CASSPTRVAGNYEQYF
many | TRBD2 | TRBJ2-7 | 16 | TRBV7-2 | TGTGCCAGCAGCTTAGCTCCAGTAGCGGGAGTCAACGAGCAGTACTTC | CASSLAPVAGVNEQYF
many | . | TRBJ2-3 | 14 | TRBV20-1 | TGCAGTGCTAGAGTGGGCGGTATCACAGATACGCAGTATTTT | CSARVGGITDTQYF
. | TRBD1 | TRBJ1-1 | 15 | TRBV18 | TGTGCCAGCTCACCGGAGACAGGGAGTAAGACTGAAGCTTTCTTT | CASSPETGSKTEAFF
. | TRBD2 | TRBJ2-2 | 17 | TRBV6-6 | TGTGCCAGCAGCCTACCGGCACTAGCGGGTGTTACCGGGGAGCTGTTTTTT | CASSLPALAGVTGELFF
few | . | TRBJ2-4 | 17 | TRBV5-1 | TGCGCCAGCAGCTTGGTTTCGGGGTTAAGGGCCAAAAACATTCAGTACTTC | CASSLVSGLRAKNIQYF
. | TRBD2 | TRBJ2-1 | 14 | TRBV5-1 | TGCGCCAGCAGCTTCTCTAGCGGGGACAATGAGCAGTTCTTC | CASSFSSGDNEQFF
. | . | TRBJ2-1 | 13 | TRBV29-1 | TGCAGCGTTGAAGCACCCCCGAGGAATGAGCAGTTCTTC | CSVEAPPRNEQFF
many | . | TRBJ2-7 | 13 | TRBV18 | TGTGCCAGCTCACCGGCACCAGCGGACGAGCAGTACTTC | CASSPAPADEQYF
many | . | TRBJ1-1 | 14 | TRBV5-1 | TGCGCCAGCAGCTTGCAGGGACCGGACACTGAAGCTTTCTTT | CASSLQGPDTEAFF
. | . | TRBJ1-1 | 13 | TRBV12-5 | TGTGCTAGTGGGGGGATGAGTAACACTGAAGCTTTCTTT | CASGGMSNTEAFF
. | . | TRBJ2-7 | 15 | TRBV7-9 | TGTGCCAGCAGCGCGTCCGGGGGGCGATCCTACGAGCAGTACTTC | CASSASGGRSYEQYF
many | TRBD2 | TRBJ2-7 | 14 | TRBV5-1 | TGCGCCAGCAGCCCCAGCGGGAGAGGGTACGAGCAGTACTTC | CASSPSGRGYEQYF
. | . | TRBJ2-4 | 15 | TRBV15 | TGTGCCGCCAGCAGAGTCGCGGTTGCCAAAAACATTCAGTACTTC | CAASRVAVAKNIQYF
. | . | TRBJ2-3 | 13 | TRBV7-2 | TGTGCCAGCAGCTTAGAACCTAGAGCTACGCAGTATTTT | CASSLEPRATQYF
many | . | TRBJ1-1 | 16 | TRBV9 | TGTGCCAGCAGCGGGAGAGGGGGTGGGATGAACACTGAAGCTTTCTTT | CASSGRGGGMNTEAFF